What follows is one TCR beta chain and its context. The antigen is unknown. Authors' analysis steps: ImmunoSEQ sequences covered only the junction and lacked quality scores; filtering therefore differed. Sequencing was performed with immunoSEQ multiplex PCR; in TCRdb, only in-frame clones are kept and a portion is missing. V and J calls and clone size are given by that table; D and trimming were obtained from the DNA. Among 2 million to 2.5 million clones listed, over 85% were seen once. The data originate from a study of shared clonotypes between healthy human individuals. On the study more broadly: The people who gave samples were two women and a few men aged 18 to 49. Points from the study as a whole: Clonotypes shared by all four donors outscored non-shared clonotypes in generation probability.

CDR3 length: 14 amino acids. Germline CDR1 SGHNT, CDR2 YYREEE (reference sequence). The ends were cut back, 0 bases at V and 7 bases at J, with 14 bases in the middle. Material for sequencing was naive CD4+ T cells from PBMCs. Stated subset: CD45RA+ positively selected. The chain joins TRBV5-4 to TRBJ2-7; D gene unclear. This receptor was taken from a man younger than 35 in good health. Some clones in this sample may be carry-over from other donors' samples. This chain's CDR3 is CASSLAGLVGEQYF. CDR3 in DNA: TGTGCCAGCAGCTTGGCCGGGTTAGTGGGGGAGCAGTACTTC.